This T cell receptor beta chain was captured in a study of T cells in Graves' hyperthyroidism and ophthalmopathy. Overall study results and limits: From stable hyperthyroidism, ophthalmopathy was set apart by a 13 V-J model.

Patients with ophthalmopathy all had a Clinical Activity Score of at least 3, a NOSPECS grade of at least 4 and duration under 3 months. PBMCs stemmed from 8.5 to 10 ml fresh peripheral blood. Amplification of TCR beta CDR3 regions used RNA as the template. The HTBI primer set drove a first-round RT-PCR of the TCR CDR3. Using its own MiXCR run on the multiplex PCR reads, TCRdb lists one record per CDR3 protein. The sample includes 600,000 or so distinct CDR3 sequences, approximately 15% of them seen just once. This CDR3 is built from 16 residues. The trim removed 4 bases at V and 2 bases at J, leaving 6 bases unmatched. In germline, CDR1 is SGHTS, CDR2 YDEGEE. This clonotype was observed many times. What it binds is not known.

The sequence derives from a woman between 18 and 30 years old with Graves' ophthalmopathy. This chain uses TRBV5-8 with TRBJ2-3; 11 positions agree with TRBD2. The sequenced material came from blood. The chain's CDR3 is CASSLLAGAHTDTQYF. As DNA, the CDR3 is TGTGCCAGCAGCCTACTAGCGGGGGCTCACACAGATACGCAGTATTTT.